This T cell receptor (beta chain) is from a study of shared clonotypes between healthy human individuals. Regarding the study as a whole: Non-shared clonotypes had lower generation probabilities than those shared by all four donors. Memory subsets had estimated richness that was generally smaller than that of naive subsets.

The CDR3 length is 16 residues. The V gene's germline CDR1 is MRHNA and CDR2 SNTAGT. Trimming removed 8 bases from V and 6 bases from J; junction bases left unmatched: 8. This clone showed up many times. No antigen is known for it. Some clones are missing from TCRdb's copy, which holds only in-frame ones; the method was immunoSEQ multiplex PCR. The sample lists hundreds of thousands of clones, about 78% occurring once. The sample consisted of memory CD4+ T cells sorted from blood. Subset defined: CD45RA-negative fraction. This clonotype was sampled from a woman aged 25 to 39 in good health. This chain connects TRBV6-4 to TRBJ2-1, with 15 bases aligning to TRBD2. CDR3: CASAWTSGRAANEQFF. CDR3 in DNA: TGTGCCAGCGCCTGGACTAGCGGGAGGGCGGCCAATGAGCAGTTCTTC.